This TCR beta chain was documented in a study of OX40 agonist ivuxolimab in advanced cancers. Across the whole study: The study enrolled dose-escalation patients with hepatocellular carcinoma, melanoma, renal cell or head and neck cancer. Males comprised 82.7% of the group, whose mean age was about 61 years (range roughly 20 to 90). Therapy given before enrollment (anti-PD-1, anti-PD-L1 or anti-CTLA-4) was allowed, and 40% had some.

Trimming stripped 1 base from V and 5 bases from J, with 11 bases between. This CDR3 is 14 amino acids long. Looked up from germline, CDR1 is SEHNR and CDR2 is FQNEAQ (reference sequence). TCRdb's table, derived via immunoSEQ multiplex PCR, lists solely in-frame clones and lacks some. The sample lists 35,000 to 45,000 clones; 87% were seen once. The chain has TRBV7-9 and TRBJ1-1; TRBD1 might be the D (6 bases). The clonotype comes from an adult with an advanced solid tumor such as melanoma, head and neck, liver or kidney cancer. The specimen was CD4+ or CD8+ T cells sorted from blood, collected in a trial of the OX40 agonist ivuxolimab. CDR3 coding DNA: TGTGCCAGCAGCTTAGAAACAGGGAGGACTGAAGCTTTCTTT. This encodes CASSLETGRTEAFF.